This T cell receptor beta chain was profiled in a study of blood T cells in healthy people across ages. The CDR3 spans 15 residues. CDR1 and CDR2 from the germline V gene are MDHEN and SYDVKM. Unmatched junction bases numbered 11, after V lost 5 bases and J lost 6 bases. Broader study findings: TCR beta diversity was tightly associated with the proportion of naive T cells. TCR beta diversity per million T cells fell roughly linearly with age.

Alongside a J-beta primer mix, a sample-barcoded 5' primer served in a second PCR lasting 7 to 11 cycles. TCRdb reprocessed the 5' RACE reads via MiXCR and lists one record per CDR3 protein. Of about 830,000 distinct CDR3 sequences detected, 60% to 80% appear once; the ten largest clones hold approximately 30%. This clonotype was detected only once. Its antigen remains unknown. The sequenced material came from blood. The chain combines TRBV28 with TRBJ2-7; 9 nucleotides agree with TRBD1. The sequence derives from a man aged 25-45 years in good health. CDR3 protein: CASSTSGTGIGEQYF. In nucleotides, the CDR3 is TGTGCCAGCAGTACCTCCGGGACAGGGATAGGCGAGCAGTACTTC.